This T cell receptor beta chain was recovered during a study of cytomegalovirus exposure and HLA in healthy donors. Study-wide results and caveats: Sequencing likely produced, as an artifact, a cluster of highly shared sequence variants. A reported reduction in N-insertions relative to the roughly 670-donor mean was seen in an Asian-associated ancestry cluster in a later analysis. Available immune exposure information covered CMV serostatus only. An analysis that came later showed most CMV-associated TCR beta chains appearing HLA-restricted.

V lost 3 bases and J 6 bases, leaving 17 bases between the germline ends. This CDR3 is built from 14 residues. CDR1 and CDR2 from the germline V gene are GTSNPN and SVGIG (reference sequence). A note on this clone: Antigen specificity is unknown.

Both 60 Vbeta primers and 13 Jbeta primers went into the PCR. Sequencing used immunoSEQ multiplex PCR; TCRdb keeps in-frame clones, though not all of them. The sample holds around 110,000 clones, under 85% seen once. This chain joins TRBV30 and TRBJ1-2, with D perhaps TRBD1 (5 bases). Sequenced input: PBMCs. The receptor was derived from a woman aged 18-29 years in good health and CMV-seronegative. This CDR3 reads CAWRRPGGDNGYTF. The DNA for the CDR3 is TGTGCCTGGAGGAGGCCGGGGGGGGATAATGGCTACACCTTC.